This T cell receptor (beta chain) came from a study of Graves' ophthalmopathy and Graves' hyperthyroidism. Notes on the study in general: Its predictions of ophthalmopathy progression gave the model 60% to 71% sensitivity and 72.22% specificity. Blood also contained most of the expanded thyroid clonotypes above 0.001 frequency.

RNA transcripts served as template for amplifying TCR beta CDR3 sequences. First-round RT-PCR relied on HTBI primers, and a second-round multiplex PCR came next. MiXCR was run by TCRdb on the multiplex PCR reads, yielding one entry per CDR3 protein. Among more than 1,000,000 distinct CDR3 sequences listed, around a third were seen once. Germline lookup yields CDR1 SEHNR and CDR2 FQNEAQ (reference sequence). V was shortened by 2 bases and J by 4 bases, with 8 bases between the two germline ends. The CDR3 consists of 14 residues. This clonotype was counted between two and nine times. Its antigen remains unknown.

The chain recombines TRBV7-9 with TRBJ1-4; D remains ambiguous. This clonotype was obtained from an adult man with Graves' hyperthyroidism. Material: peripheral blood or thyroid tissue (not recorded which). CDR3 protein: CASSLSGNNEKLFF. In DNA form, the CDR3 reads TGTGCCAGCAGCTTATCCGGAAATAATGAAAAACTGTTTTTT.